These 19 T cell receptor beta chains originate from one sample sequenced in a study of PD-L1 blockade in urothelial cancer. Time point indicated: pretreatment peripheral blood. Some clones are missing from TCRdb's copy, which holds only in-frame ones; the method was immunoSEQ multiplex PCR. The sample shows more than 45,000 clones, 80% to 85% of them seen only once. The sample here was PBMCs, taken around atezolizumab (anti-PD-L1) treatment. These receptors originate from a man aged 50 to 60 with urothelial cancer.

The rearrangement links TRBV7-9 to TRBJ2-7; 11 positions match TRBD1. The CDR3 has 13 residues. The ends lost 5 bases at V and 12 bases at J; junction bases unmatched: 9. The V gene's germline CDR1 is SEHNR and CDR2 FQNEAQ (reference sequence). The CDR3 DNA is TGTGCCAGCAGCGAAGGACAGGGGGCGGGGAGGTACGTC. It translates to CASSEGQGAGRYV.

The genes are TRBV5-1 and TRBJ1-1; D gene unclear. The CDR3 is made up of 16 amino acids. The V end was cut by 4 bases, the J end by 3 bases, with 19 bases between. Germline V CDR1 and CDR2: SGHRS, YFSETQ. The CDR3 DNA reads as TGCGCCAGCAGCCCGGCGGAGGGCCGAAGGGACACTGAAGCTTTCTTT. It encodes CASSPAEGRRDTEAFF.

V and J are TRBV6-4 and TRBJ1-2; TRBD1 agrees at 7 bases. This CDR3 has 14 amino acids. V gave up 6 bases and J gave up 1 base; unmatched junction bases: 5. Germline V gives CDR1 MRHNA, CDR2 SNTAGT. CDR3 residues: CASSRDSFNYGYTF. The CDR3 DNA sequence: TGTGCCAGCAGCAGGGACAGCTTTAACTATGGCTACACCTTC.

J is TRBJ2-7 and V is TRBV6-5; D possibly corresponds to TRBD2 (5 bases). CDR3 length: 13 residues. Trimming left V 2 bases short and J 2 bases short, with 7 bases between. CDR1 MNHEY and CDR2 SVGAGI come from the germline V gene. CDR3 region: CASSYGRTYEQYF. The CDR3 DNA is TGTGCCAGCAGTTACGGGAGAACCTACGAGCAGTACTTC.

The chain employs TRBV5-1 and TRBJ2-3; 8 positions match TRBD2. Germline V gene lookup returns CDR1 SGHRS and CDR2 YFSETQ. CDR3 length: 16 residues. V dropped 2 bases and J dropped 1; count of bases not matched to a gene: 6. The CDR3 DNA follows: TGCGCCAGCAGCTTCGGGGGGGGAGAGGGCACAGATACGCAGTATTTT. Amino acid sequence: CASSFGGGEGTDTQYF.

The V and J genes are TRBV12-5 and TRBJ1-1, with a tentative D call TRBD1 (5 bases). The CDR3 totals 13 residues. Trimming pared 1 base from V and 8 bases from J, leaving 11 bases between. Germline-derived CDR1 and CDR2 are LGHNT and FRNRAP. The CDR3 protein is CASGLAGAQEAFF. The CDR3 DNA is TGTGCTAGTGGTTTGGCTGGGGCACAAGAAGCTTTCTTT. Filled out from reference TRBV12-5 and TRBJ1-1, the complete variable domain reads DARVTQTPRHKVTEMGQEVTMRCQPILGHNTVFWYRQTMMQGLELLAYFRNRAPLDDSGMPKDRFSAEMPDATLATLKIQPSEPRDSAVYFCASGLAGAQEAFFGQGTRLTVV.

The DNA for the CDR3 is TGTGCCAGCAGTGACAGGGGTACTAATGAAAAACTGTTTTTT. Protein sequence: CASSDRGTNEKLFF. V gene TRBV6-5 combines with J gene TRBJ1-4; 8 nucleotides match TRBD1. V dropped 5 bases and J dropped 2; count of bases not matched to a gene: 1. CDR3 length equals 14 residues. Germline loops: CDR1 MNHEY, CDR2 SVGAGI.

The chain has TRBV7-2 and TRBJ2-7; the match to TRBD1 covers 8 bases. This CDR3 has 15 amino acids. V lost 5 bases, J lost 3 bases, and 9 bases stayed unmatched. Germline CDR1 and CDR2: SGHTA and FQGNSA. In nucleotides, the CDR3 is TGTGCCAGCAGCCCAGGGGGGACAGGCGTCTACGAGCAGTACGTC. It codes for CASSPGGTGVYEQYV.

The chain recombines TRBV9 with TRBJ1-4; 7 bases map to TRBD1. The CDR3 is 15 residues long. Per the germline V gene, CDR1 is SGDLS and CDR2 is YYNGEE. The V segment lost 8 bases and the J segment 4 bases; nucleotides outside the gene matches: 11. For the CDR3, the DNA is TGTGCCAGTCAAAGGACAGGCAAAGGTAATGAAAAACTGTTTTTT. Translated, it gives CASQRTGKGNEKLFF.

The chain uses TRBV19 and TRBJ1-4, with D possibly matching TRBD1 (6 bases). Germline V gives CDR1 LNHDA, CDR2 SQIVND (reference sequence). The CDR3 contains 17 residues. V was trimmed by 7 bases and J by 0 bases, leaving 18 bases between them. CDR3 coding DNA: TGTGCCAGTAACGGACAGCACCTAGCCTCAACTAATGAAAAACTGTTTTTT. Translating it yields CASNGQHLASTNEKLFF.

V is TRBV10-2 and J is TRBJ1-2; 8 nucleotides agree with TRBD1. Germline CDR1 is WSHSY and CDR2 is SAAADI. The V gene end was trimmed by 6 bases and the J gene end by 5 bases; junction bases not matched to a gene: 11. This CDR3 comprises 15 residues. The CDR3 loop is CASSETGAVMYGYTF. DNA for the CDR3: TGCGCCAGCAGCGAGACAGGGGCCGTGATGTATGGCTACACCTTC.

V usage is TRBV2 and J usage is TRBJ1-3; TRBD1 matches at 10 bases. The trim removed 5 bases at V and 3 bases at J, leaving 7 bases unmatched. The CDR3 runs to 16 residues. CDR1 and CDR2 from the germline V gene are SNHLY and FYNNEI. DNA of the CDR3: TGTGCCAGCAGTTCATCTCGGGACAGGGGTGGAAACACCATATATTTT. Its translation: CASSSSRDRGGNTIYF. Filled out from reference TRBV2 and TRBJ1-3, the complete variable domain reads EPEVTQTPSHQVTQMGQEVILRCVPISNHLYFYWYRQILGQKVEFLVSFYNNEISEKSEIFDDQFSVERPDGSNFTLKIRSTKLEDSAMYFCASSSSRDRGGNTIYFGEGSWLTVV.

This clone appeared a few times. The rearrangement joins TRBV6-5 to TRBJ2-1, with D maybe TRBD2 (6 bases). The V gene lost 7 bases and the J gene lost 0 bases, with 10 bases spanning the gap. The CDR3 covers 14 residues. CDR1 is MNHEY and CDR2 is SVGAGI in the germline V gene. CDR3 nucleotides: TGTGCCAGCACCGAGCGGGCCTCCTACAATGAGCAGTTCTTC. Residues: CASTERASYNEQFF.

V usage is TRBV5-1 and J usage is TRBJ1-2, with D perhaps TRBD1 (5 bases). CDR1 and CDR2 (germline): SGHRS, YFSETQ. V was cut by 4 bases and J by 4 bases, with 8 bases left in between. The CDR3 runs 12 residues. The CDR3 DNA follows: TGCGCCAGCAGCCTCGACAGCTATGGCTACACCTTC. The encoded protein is CASSLDSYGYTF.

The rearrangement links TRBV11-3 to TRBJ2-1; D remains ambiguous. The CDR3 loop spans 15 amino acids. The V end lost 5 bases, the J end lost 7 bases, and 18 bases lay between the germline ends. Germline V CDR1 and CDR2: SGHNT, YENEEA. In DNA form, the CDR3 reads TGTGCCAGCAGCAAAGACGGAGTTGGATGGAATGAGCAGTTCTTC. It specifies CASSKDGVGWNEQFF. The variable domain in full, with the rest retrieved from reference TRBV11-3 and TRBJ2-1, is EAGVVQSPRYKIIEKKQPVAFWCNPISGHNTLYWYLQNLGQGPELLIRYENEEAVDDSQLPKDRFSAERLKGVDSTLKIQPAELGDSAVYLCASSKDGVGWNEQFFGPGTRLTVL.

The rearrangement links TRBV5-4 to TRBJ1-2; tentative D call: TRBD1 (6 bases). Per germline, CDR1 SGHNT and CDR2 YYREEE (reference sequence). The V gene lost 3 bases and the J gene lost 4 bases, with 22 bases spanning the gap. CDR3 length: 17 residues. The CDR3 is CASSSKSQGFMAYGYTF. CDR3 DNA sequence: TGTGCCAGCAGCTCAAAATCACAGGGATTCATGGCCTATGGCTACACCTTC.

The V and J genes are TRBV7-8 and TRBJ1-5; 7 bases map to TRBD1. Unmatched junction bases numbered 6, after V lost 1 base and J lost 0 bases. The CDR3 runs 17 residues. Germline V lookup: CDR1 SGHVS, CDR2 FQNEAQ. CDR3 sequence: CASSLVSGGNSNQPQHF. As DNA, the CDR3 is TGTGCCAGCAGCTTAGTGTCAGGGGGGAATAGCAATCAGCCCCAGCATTTT.

The CDR3 DNA reads TGTGCCAGCAGCTCGGACTCCTACGGGGAGCTGTTTTTT. Its translation is CASSSDSYGELFF. V usage is TRBV7-9 and J usage is TRBJ2-2; weak D call: TRBD2 (5 bases). From germline, CDR1 is SEHNR and CDR2 FQNEAQ (reference sequence). Between the trimmed V and J ends, which lost 4 bases and 7 bases, there was a span of 10 bases. The CDR3 covers 13 residues. The variable domain in full, completed from reference TRBV7-9 and TRBJ2-2, reads DTGVSQNPRHKITKRGQNVTFRCDPISEHNRLYWYRQTLGQGPEFLTYFQNEAQLEKSRLLSDRFSAERPKGSFSTLEIQRTEQGDSAMYLCASSSDSYGELFFGEGSRLTVL.

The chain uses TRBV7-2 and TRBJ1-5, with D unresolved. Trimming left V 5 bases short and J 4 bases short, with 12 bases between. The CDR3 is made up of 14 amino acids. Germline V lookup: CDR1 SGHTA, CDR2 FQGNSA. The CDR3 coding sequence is TGTGCCAGCAGCCACAACACGGGGAATCAGCCCCAGCATTTT. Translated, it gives CASSHNTGNQPQHF. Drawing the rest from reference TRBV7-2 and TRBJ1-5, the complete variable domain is GAGVSQSPSNKVTEKGKDVELRCDPISGHTALYWYRQSLGQGLEFLIYFQGNSAPDKSGLPSDRFSAERTGGSVSTLTIQRTQQEDSAVYLCASSHNTGNQPQHFGDGTRLSIL.